Listed here are 16 T cell receptor beta chains from one sample, sequenced in a study of graft-versus-host responses after intestinal transplantation. Their specific antigens are unknown. Assay used: immunoSEQ multiplex PCR; TCRdb lists only in-frame clones, some missing. The profile covers some 110,000 clones, with 87% appearing a single time and roughly 1% taken by the ten largest. Material: unstimulated CD4+ T cells sorted from spleen or lymph node cells, obtained before intestinal transplant. The receptors here all came from a human donor who received an intestinal transplant.

The J gene is TRBJ1-2, the V gene TRBV6-6, with unresolved D. CDR1 and CDR2 from the germline V gene are MNHNY and SVGAGI (reference sequence). CDR3 length: 12 residues. V was pared by 4 bases and J by 6 bases, with 9 bases between. The CDR3 sequence: CASSSGMHGYTF. The CDR3 nucleotides are TGTGCCAGCAGTTCCGGGATGCATGGCTACACCTTC.

The chain couples TRBV4-1 to TRBJ2-3; D ambiguous. Germline CDR1 is MGHRA and CDR2 is YSYEKL. The V and J ends lost 6 bases and 4 bases respectively, with 8 bases between them. The CDR3 sequence is 12 residues long. The CDR3 here is CASRGSPDTQYF. The CDR3 DNA is TGCGCCAGCAGGGGGTCCCCAGATACGCAGTATTTT.

The chain is built from TRBV11-2 and TRBJ1-3; D perhaps matches TRBD1 (5 bases). The CDR3 has 15 residues. The germline V gene has CDR1 SGHAT and CDR2 FQNNGV. V was clipped by 3 bases and J by 0 bases, with 9 bases between them. The CDR3 protein is CASSFRASSGNTIYF. In DNA form, the CDR3 reads TGTGCCAGCAGCTTCAGGGCGAGCTCTGGAAACACCATATATTTT.

The chain couples TRBV6-5 to TRBJ1-5; 7 nucleotides match TRBD1. V lost 11 bases, J lost 3 bases, and 4 bases stayed unmatched. The CDR3 covers 12 residues. Germline lookup yields CDR1 MNHEY and CDR2 SVGAGI. CDR3 sequence reads: CACGTANQPQHF. The CDR3 DNA reads TGTGCCTGCGGGACAGCCAATCAGCCCCAGCATTTT.

The chain is built from TRBV7-2 and TRBJ1-3; D not resolved. V shed 3 bases and J shed 1 base, with 16 bases lying between them. This CDR3 spans 17 amino acids. Germline V lookup: CDR1 SGHTA, CDR2 FQGNSA. This CDR3 is CASSFRLRTLSGNTIYF. The CDR3 DNA follows: TGTGCCAGCAGCTTCCGGTTGAGGACTTTGTCTGGAAACACCATATATTTT.

This sequence joins TRBV7-3 and TRBJ2-7; no firm D call. Deletions cut 5 bases from V and 0 bases from J, with 11 bases between. Germline-derived CDR1 and CDR2 are SGHTA and FQGTGA. The CDR3 consists of 14 residues. CDR3 sequence reads: CASSPRRSSYEQYF. CDR3 coding DNA: TGTGCCAGCAGCCCCCGACGGAGCTCCTACGAGCAGTACTTC.

The chain employs TRBV11-2 and TRBJ2-1; 8 bases fit TRBD2. This CDR3 is 16 amino acids long. After removal of 2 bases from V and 5 bases from J, the junction contained 8 bases not matched to a gene. Germline CDR1 reads SGHAT; CDR2 reads FQNNGV. The chain's CDR3 is CASSLIAGGTHNEQFF. The CDR3 DNA is TGTGCCAGCAGCTTAATCGCGGGAGGCACACACAATGAGCAGTTCTTC.

The chain employs TRBV28 and TRBJ2-7; 14 nucleotides align to TRBD2. V dropped 5 bases and J dropped 3; count of bases not matched to a gene: 12. The germline V gene encodes CDR1 MDHEN and CDR2 SYDVKM. This CDR3 is 18 amino acids long. The CDR3 DNA follows: TGTGCCAGCAGTCTCTCTCATTCGGGACTAGCGGGAGTCTACGAGCAGTACTTC. Its protein is CASSLSHSGLAGVYEQYF.

V is TRBV13 and J is TRBJ2-7; 8 positions match TRBD2. The CDR3 is 14 residues long. Germline CDR1 PRHDT, CDR2 FYEKMQ (reference sequence). V was clipped by 4 bases and J by 2 bases; unmatched bases: 4. The CDR3 is CASSYGLATYEQYF. CDR3 bases: TGTGCCAGCAGCTACGGACTAGCCACCTACGAGCAGTACTTC.

J is TRBJ2-7 and V is TRBV7-9; tentatively, D is TRBD1 or TRBD2 (5 bases each). CDR3 length equals 15 residues. The V end was cut by 4 bases, the J end by 2 bases, with 15 bases between. The V gene's germline CDR1 is SEHNR and CDR2 FQNEAQ (reference sequence). The CDR3 bases are TGTGCCAGCAGCTCACAGGCCCCCGGGACCTACGAGCAGTACTTC. Translated, it gives CASSSQAPGTYEQYF. The full variable domain, with the rest looked up from reference TRBV7-9 and TRBJ2-7, is DTGVSQNPRHKITKRGQNVTFRCDPISEHNRLYWYRQTLGQGPEFLTYFQNEAQLEKSRLLSDRFSAERPKGSFSTLEIQRTEQGDSAMYLCASSSQAPGTYEQYFGPGTRLTVT.

This clone was detected a few times. In nucleotides, the CDR3 is TGTGCCAGCAGCTTGGACGCGGGGGGGCACTATGGCTACACCTTC. It is translated as CASSLDAGGHYGYTF. The J gene is TRBJ1-2, the V gene TRBV5-6; perhaps TRBD1 as D (6 bases). Per germline, CDR1 SGHDT and CDR2 YYEEEE. Trimming shortened V by 0 bases and J by 3 bases, and 12 bases separated the two germline ends. The length of the CDR3 is 15 residues.

The rearrangement links TRBV6-5 to TRBJ2-3; no clear D gene. V dropped 4 bases and J dropped 0 bases, with 8 bases sitting between them. CDR3 size: 14 residues. Per germline, CDR1 MNHEY and CDR2 SVGAGI. CDR3 amino acids: CASSFLASTDTQYF. CDR3 DNA: TGTGCCAGCAGTTTTCTCGCAAGCACAGATACGCAGTATTTT.

The genes are TRBV10-3 and TRBJ2-7, with 7 bases aligning to TRBD1. J was trimmed by 6 bases and V by 6 bases; bases with no gene match: 11. Germline V gives CDR1 ENHRY, CDR2 SYGVKD. The CDR3 has 14 amino acids. The CDR3 DNA follows: TGTGCCATCAGGGAGACAGGGCGGCAGGGCGAGCAGTACTTC. This translates into CAIRETGRQGEQYF.

This chain connects TRBV7-6 to TRBJ1-1; a possible D gene is TRBD1 (5 bases). The CDR3 has 14 residues. Trimming shortened V by 1 base and J by 1 base, and 7 bases separated the two germline ends. Germline CDR1 and CDR2: SGHVS and FNYEAQ. In nucleotides, the CDR3 is TGTGCCAGCAGCTTAGGGGGCAGGAACACTGAAGCTTTCTTT. Protein sequence: CASSLGGRNTEAFF.

The chain is built from TRBV6-5 and TRBJ1-6; a weak D match, TRBD1 (5 bases). The CDR3 is 16 residues long. Per the germline V gene, CDR1 is MNHEY and CDR2 is SVGAGI. With 4 bases removed from V and 0 bases from J, the gap between germline ends came to 10 bases. The CDR3 sequence: CASSWDGFSYNSPLHF. CDR3 sequence (DNA): TGTGCCAGCAGTTGGGACGGGTTCTCCTATAATTCACCCCTCCACTTT.

This clone was seen once. The chain uses TRBV5-4 and TRBJ2-3; D is unresolved. Germline V gene sequence: CDR1 SGHNT, CDR2 YYREEE (reference sequence). The CDR3 runs 13 residues. V lost 5 bases and J 6 bases, leaving 13 bases between the germline ends. CDR3 loop: CASRTLDGDTQYF. In nucleotides, the CDR3 is TGTGCCAGCAGAACGCTAGACGGTGATACGCAGTATTTT.